The 28 T cell receptor beta chains in this list originate from one sample, sequenced in a study of immune cell composition in non-small cell lung cancer. Assay: immunoSEQ multiplex PCR; the TCRdb copy retains only in-frame clones and omits some. The table lists 4,000 to 5,500 clones, about 80% of them singletons. What was sequenced was lung tumor tissue. The receptors originated from a human donor with non-small cell lung cancer.

V and J are TRBV18 and TRBJ1-2; maybe TRBD1 (6 bases). The CDR3 covers 13 residues. Per the germline V gene, CDR1 is KGHSH and CDR2 is LQKENI. Trimming pared 3 bases from V and 6 bases from J, leaving 11 bases between. The CDR3 sequence is CASSPGARNGYTF. DNA for the CDR3: TGTGCCAGCTCACCGGGGGCGCGGAATGGCTACACCTTC.

V is TRBV11-3 and J is TRBJ1-1, with 11 bases matching TRBD1. From germline, CDR1 is SGHNT and CDR2 YENEEA. Germline trimming cut 3 bases from V and 10 bases from J; bases unmatched to any gene: 4. The CDR3 totals 13 residues. CDR3 in amino acids: CASSFGQGARAFF. CDR3 nucleotides: TGTGCCAGCAGCTTTGGACAGGGGGCGCGAGCTTTCTTT.

This clone came up once. This CDR3 is CASSLAGSRTVGTDTQYF. CDR3 bases: TGTGCCAGCAGCTTGGCCGGTTCACGGACAGTCGGGACAGATACGCAGTATTTT. This chain joins TRBV5-4 and TRBJ2-3; weak D call: TRBD1 (6 bases). V was clipped by 0 bases and J by 3 bases, with 20 bases between them. From germline, CDR1 is SGHNT and CDR2 YYREEE (reference sequence). This CDR3 is 18 amino acids long.

The gene calls are TRBV11-2 and TRBJ2-5; D perhaps matches TRBD2 (5 bases). From germline, CDR1 is SGHAT and CDR2 FQNNGV. This CDR3 contains 14 residues. V dropped 5 bases and J dropped 2 bases, with 12 bases sitting between them. The CDR3 region has the DNA TGTGCCAGCAGCCACGTGACGGGGCAAGAGACCCAGTACTTC. Its protein is CASSHVTGQETQYF.

V and J are TRBV4-2 and TRBJ1-6; the D gene is possibly TRBD1 (6 bases). The germline V gene has CDR1 LGHNA and CDR2 YNFKEQ. CDR3 length: 18 residues. V gave up 0 bases and J gave up 0 bases, with 12 bases separating them. CDR3 coding DNA: TGTGCCAGCAGCCAAGAAAAGGGGGTAAGCTCCTATAATTCACCCCTCCACTTT. Protein product: CASSQEKGVSSYNSPLHF.

The chain uses TRBV6-1 and TRBJ2-7; 9 bases agree with TRBD1. V was clipped by 2 bases and J by 7 bases; unmatched bases: 9. The germline CDR1 and CDR2 sequences are MNHNS and SASEGT. This CDR3 comprises 15 residues. The CDR3 loop reads CASSEHGTGLGEQYF. CDR3 DNA: TGTGCCAGCAGTGAACACGGGACAGGGTTAGGGGAGCAGTACTTC.

The chain has TRBV9 and TRBJ2-1, with D possibly matching TRBD1 (6 bases). CDR3 length equals 12 residues. Germline-derived CDR1 and CDR2 are SGDLS and YYNGEE. The V end lost 10 bases, the J end lost 7 bases, and 15 bases lay between the germline ends. CDR3 sequence (DNA): TGTGCCGAGAGGGGGTCGGGGAATGAGCAGTTCTTC. Protein sequence: CAERGSGNEQFF.

This chain uses TRBV11-3 with TRBJ2-5; D gene unclear. V lost 3 bases, J lost 0 bases, and 5 bases lay in between. Germline V gene lookup returns CDR1 SGHNT and CDR2 YENEEA. The CDR3 has 13 residues. CDR3 in amino acids: CASSLRNQETQYF. CDR3 DNA: TGTGCCAGCAGCTTGCGGAACCAAGAGACCCAGTACTTC. The full variable domain, completed using reference TRBV11-3 and TRBJ2-5, is EAGVVQSPRYKIIEKKQPVAFWCNPISGHNTLYWYLQNLGQGPELLIRYENEEAVDDSQLPKDRFSAERLKGVDSTLKIQPAELGDSAVYLCASSLRNQETQYFGPGTRLLVL.

This chain uses TRBV5-1 with TRBJ1-4, with 9 bases that match TRBD1. Germline CDR1 is SGHRS and CDR2 is YFSETQ. V dropped 3 bases and J dropped 3; count of bases not matched to a gene: 9. The CDR3 consists of 17 residues. Here the CDR3 reads CASSWGGQGIPNEKLFF. DNA for the CDR3: TGCGCCAGCAGCTGGGGGGGACAGGGAATTCCTAATGAAAAACTGTTTTTT.

The chain carries TRBV5-1 and TRBJ2-5, with 7 bases identical to TRBD2. Per the germline V gene, CDR1 is SGHRS and CDR2 is YFSETQ. This CDR3 is built from 14 residues. The V and J ends lost 5 bases and 2 bases, in that order; junction bases with no gene match: 6. In DNA, the CDR3 is TGCGCCAGCAGTGGAGCGGGAACACAAGAGACCCAGTACTTC. This codes for CASSGAGTQETQYF.

The chain carries TRBV28 and TRBJ1-2; 8 bases fit TRBD1. CDR3 length: 14 residues. V lost 3 bases to trimming and J lost 4 bases; unmatched junction nucleotides: 4. Germline V gene sequence: CDR1 MDHEN, CDR2 SYDVKM. CDR3 nucleotides: TGTGCCAGCAGTTTCGGGACAGGCCTCTATGGCTACACCTTC. Its protein is CASSFGTGLYGYTF.

The CDR3: CASSFWASGDVGQFF. Here the CDR3 DNA reads TGTGCCAGCAGCTTCTGGGCTAGCGGGGATGTGGGGCAGTTCTTC. The chain has TRBV11-2 and TRBJ2-1, with TRBD2 matching over 9 bases. The CDR3 contains 15 residues. V lost 3 bases and J lost 12; bases outside the gene matches: 12. Germline-derived CDR1 and CDR2 are SGHAT and FQNNGV.

The V call is TRBV6-5, the J call TRBJ2-2; D is unclear. V lost 2 bases to trimming and J lost 6 bases, with 7 bases between them. CDR3 length: 13 residues. Looked up from germline, CDR1 is MNHEY and CDR2 is SVGAGI. The CDR3 DNA reads TGTGCCAGCAGTTACGGAGACGCCGGGGAGCTGTTTTTT. Amino acids: CASSYGDAGELFF.

The V and J genes are TRBV11-2 and TRBJ2-7; TRBD2 might be the D (5 bases). Germline-derived CDR1 and CDR2 are SGHAT and FQNNGV. This CDR3 has 13 amino acids. Trimming took off 1 base at V and 7 bases at J, with 11 bases between the two ends. Here the CDR3 reads CASSLAGVGEQYF. The DNA of the CDR3 is TGTGCCAGCAGCTTAGCCGGGGTGGGGGAGCAGTACTTC.

This rearrangement joins TRBV18 to TRBJ2-1, with a tentative D call TRBD2 (7 bases). This CDR3 has 14 residues. V dropped 3 bases and J dropped 9 bases, with 15 bases sitting between them. Germline values: CDR1 KGHSH, CDR2 LQKENI. This CDR3 is CASSPGGAVGEQFF. The DNA for the CDR3 is TGTGCCAGCTCACCGGGGGGGGCCGTTGGTGAGCAGTTCTTC.

V gene TRBV4-2 combines with J gene TRBJ2-3; either TRBD1 or TRBD2 may supply D (7 bases each). This CDR3 is built from 15 residues. Looked up from germline, CDR1 is LGHNA and CDR2 is YNFKEQ. V shed 6 bases and J shed 3 bases, with 16 bases lying between them. The CDR3 protein is CASSQGGQYTDTQYF. Here the CDR3 DNA reads TGTGCCAGCAGTCAGGGGGGGCAGTATACAGATACGCAGTATTTT.

The rearrangement joins TRBV19 to TRBJ2-3; no firm D call. This CDR3 region has 15 residues. V lost 5 bases to trimming and J lost 0 bases, with 12 bases between them. In germline, CDR1 is LNHDA, CDR2 SQIVND (reference sequence). The CDR3 nucleotides are TGTGCCAGTAGTCTAGGTGGATCTAGCACAGATACGCAGTATTTT. This encodes CASSLGGSSTDTQYF.

The gene calls are TRBV7-3 and TRBJ1-3; TRBD1 is a possible D gene (5 bases). This CDR3 contains 15 residues. Germline V lookup: CDR1 SGHTA, CDR2 FQGTGA. The V and J ends lost 2 bases and 2 bases respectively, with 10 bases between them. This CDR3 reads CASSLAGAPGNTIYF. The CDR3 nucleotides read TGTGCCAGCAGCTTAGCCGGGGCGCCTGGAAACACCATATATTTT.

The V and J genes are TRBV6-5 and TRBJ2-7; 7 bases match TRBD1. The germline V gene has CDR1 MNHEY and CDR2 SVGAGI. The CDR3 has 15 amino acids. The ends lost 6 bases at V and 0 bases at J; junction bases unmatched: 8. The CDR3 DNA reads as TGTGCCAGCAGCCCTGACAGGGTCCCCTCCTACGAGCAGTACTTC. It is translated as CASSPDRVPSYEQYF.

The genes are TRBV5-1 and TRBJ2-3; TRBD2 aligns across 7 bases. This CDR3 region has 14 residues. The germline V gene encodes CDR1 SGHRS and CDR2 YFSETQ. The V gene end was trimmed by 4 bases and the J gene end by 1 base; junction bases not matched to a gene: 3. The CDR3 sequence is CASSQTSGTDTQYF. The CDR3 bases are TGCGCCAGCAGCCAAACTAGCGGCACAGATACGCAGTATTTT.

The V gene is TRBV5-1, the J gene TRBJ1-1; D possibly corresponds to TRBD1 (6 bases). V lost 4 bases, J lost 6 bases, and 19 bases lay in between. The CDR3 sequence is 15 residues long. Per the germline V gene, CDR1 is SGHRS and CDR2 is YFSETQ. CDR3 protein: CASSPRTAGDAEAFF. The CDR3 DNA is TGCGCCAGCAGCCCCCGGACAGCCGGTGACGCTGAAGCTTTCTTT. Based on the CDR3 plus reference TRBV5-1 and TRBJ1-1, the full variable domain is KAGVTQTPRYLIKTRGQQVTLSCSPISGHRSVSWYQQTPGQGLQFLFEYFSETQRNKGNFPGRFSGRQFSNSRSEMNVSTLELGDSALYLCASSPRTAGDAEAFFGQGTRLTVV.

The J gene is TRBJ2-2, the V gene TRBV9; D gene ambiguous. Germline V gene lookup returns CDR1 SGDLS and CDR2 YYNGEE. V was clipped by 0 bases and J by 4 bases, with 13 bases between them. The CDR3 contains 16 residues. CDR3 nucleotide sequence: TGTGCCAGCAGCGTAGTTCCCGACTCCGGCACCGGGGAGCTGTTTTTT. Protein: CASSVVPDSGTGELFF.

CDR3 residues: CASSGDPEAFF. The CDR3 DNA reads TGTGCCAGCAGCGGGGACCCTGAAGCTTTCTTT. This chain connects TRBV6-6 to TRBJ1-1, with D possibly being TRBD1 (5 bases). The CDR3 is 11 residues long. V lost 6 bases, J lost 6 bases, and 8 bases lay in between. Looked up from germline, CDR1 is MNHNY and CDR2 is SVGAGI (reference sequence).

Within the sample, this clone is large. This sequence joins TRBV5-5 and TRBJ1-1, with D perhaps TRBD1 (5 bases). CDR3 length: 11 amino acids. Trimming removed 3 bases from V and 8 bases from J, with 8 bases in between. The germline V gene encodes CDR1 SGHKS and CDR2 YYEKEE (reference sequence). The CDR3: CASSSWTEAFF. CDR3 nucleotides: TGTGCCAGCAGCTCTTGGACAGAAGCTTTCTTT.

The gene calls are TRBV6-8 and TRBJ2-2; no reliable D call. Germline lookup yields CDR1 MNHGY and CDR2 SAAAGT. The CDR3 is 12 amino acids. V dropped 7 bases and J dropped 1 base, with 4 bases sitting between them. In nucleotides, the CDR3 is TGTGCCAGCATGGTGAACACCGGGGAGCTGTTTTTT. Its protein product is CASMVNTGELFF.

This chain connects TRBV9 to TRBJ2-1; D remains unclear. The germline gives CDR1 SGDLS, CDR2 YYNGEE. The CDR3 covers 12 residues. The V end lost 0 bases, the J end lost 7 bases, and 5 bases lay between the germline ends. CDR3: CASSVAGNEQFF. The CDR3 DNA reads as TGTGCCAGCAGCGTAGCTGGTAATGAGCAGTTCTTC.

This clone was counted only a few times. The chain is built from TRBV10-1 and TRBJ2-7, with D possibly matching TRBD1 (5 bases). Trimming stripped 3 bases from V and 6 bases from J, with 12 bases between. Per germline, CDR1 WNHNN and CDR2 SYGVQD (reference sequence). The CDR3 is 13 residues long. CDR3 sequence (DNA): TGCGCCAGCAGTGAAATGACAGTGGGCGAGCAGTACTTC. This sequence encodes CASSEMTVGEQYF.

The chain combines TRBV4-2 with TRBJ1-2, with D perhaps TRBD1 (5 bases). The germline V and J ends were trimmed by 5 bases and 5 bases, with 18 bases remaining between them. CDR3 length: 15 amino acids. The germline V gene encodes CDR1 LGHNA and CDR2 YNFKEQ. The CDR3 nucleotides read TGTGCCAGCAGCTTGGCGGCGCAGGGAGAGTATGGCTACACCTTC. Translation gives CASSLAAQGEYGYTF.